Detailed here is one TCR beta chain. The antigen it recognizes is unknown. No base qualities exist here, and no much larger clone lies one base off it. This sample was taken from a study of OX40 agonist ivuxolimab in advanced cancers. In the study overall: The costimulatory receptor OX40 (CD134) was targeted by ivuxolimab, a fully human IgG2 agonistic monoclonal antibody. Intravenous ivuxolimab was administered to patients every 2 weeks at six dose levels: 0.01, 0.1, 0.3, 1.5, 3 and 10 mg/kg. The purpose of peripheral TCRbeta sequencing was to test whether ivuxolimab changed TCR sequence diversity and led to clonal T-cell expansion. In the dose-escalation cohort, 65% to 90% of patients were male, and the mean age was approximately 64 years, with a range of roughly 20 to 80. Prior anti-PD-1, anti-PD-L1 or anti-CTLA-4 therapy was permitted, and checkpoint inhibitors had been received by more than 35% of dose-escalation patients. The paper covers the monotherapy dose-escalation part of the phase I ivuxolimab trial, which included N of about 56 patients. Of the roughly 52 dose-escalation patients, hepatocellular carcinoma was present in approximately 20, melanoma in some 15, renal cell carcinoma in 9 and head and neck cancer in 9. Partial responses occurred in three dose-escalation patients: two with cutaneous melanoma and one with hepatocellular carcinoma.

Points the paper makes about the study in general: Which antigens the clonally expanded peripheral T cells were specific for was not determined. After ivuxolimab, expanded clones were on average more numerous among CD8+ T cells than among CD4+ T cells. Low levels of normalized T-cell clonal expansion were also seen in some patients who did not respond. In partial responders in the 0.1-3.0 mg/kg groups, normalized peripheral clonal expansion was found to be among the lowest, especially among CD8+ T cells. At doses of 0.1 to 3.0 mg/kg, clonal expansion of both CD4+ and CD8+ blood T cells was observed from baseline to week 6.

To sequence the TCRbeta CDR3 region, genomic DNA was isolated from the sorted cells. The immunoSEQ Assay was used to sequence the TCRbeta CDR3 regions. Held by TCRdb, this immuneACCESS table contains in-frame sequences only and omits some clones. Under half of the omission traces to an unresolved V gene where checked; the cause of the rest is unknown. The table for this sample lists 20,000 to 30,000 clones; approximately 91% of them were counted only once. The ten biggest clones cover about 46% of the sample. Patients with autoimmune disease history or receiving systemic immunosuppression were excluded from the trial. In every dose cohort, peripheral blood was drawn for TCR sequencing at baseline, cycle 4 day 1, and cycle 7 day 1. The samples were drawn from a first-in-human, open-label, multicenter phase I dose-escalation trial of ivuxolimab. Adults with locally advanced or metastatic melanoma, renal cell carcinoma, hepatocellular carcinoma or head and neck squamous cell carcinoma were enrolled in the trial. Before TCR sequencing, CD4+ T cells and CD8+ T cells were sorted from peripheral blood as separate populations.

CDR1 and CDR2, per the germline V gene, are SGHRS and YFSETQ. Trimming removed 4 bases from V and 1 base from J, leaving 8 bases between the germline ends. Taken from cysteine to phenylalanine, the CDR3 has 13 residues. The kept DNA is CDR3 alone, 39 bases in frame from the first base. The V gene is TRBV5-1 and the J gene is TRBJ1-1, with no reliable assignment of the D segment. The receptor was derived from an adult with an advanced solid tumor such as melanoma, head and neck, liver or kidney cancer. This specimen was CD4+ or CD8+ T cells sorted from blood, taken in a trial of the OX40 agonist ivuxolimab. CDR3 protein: CASSLGANTEAFF. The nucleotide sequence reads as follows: TGCGCCAGCAGCCTCGGCGCGAACACTGAAGCTTTCTTT.